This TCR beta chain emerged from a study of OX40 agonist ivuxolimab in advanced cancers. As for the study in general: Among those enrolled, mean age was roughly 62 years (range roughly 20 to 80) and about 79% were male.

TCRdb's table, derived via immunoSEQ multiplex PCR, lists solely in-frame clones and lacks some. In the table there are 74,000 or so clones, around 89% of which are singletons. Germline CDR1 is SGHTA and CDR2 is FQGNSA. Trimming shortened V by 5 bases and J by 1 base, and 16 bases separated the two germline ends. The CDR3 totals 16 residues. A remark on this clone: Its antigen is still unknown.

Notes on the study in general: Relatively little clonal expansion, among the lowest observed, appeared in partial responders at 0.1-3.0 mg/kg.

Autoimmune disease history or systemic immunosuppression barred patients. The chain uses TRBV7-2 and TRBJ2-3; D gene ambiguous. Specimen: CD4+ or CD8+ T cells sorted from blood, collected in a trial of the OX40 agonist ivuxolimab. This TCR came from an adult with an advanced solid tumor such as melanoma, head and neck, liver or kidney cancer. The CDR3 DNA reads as TGTGCCAGCAGCCGCGCTTCCGACCCCGGCACAGATACGCAGTATTTT. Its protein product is CASSRASDPGTDTQYF.